There are many counts of the clone carrying this TCR beta chain. The junction shows a germline mismatch at one end, possibly a read error. The data are from a study of identical twins. In TCRdb, the 5' RACE reads were re-called with MiXCR into one record per CDR3 protein. The sample consists of roughly 1,500,000 distinct CDR3 sequences, around 33% of them appearing once. CDR3 length: 13 residues. Per germline, CDR1 SEHNR and CDR2 FQNEAQ (reference sequence). This receptor was taken from a newborn girl in good health. V usage is TRBV7-9 and J usage is TRBJ2-7; weak D call: TRBD2 (5 bases). Sequenced material: cord blood. The CDR3, as DNA: TGCGCCAGCAGCCAAACCGGGGTCTACGAGCAGTACTTC. Residues: CASSQTGVYEQYF. The whole variable domain, filled in from reference TRBV7-9 and TRBJ2-7, reads DTGVSQNPRHKITKRGQNVTFRCDPISEHNRLYWYRQTLGQGPEFLTYFQNEAQLEKSRLLSDRFSAERPKGSFSTLEIQRTEQGDSAMYLCASSQTGVYEQYFGPGTRLTVT.